The 25 T cell receptor beta chains given below trace back to one sample, sequenced in a study of T cell responses to AZD1222 COVID-19 vaccine. Using immunoSEQ multiplex PCR, the repertoire was profiled, and TCRdb retains in-frame clones only, with some absent. This sample has about 140,000 clones, with more than 70% found just once. Sequences were derived from peripheral blood, sampled 28 days after the second AZD1222 dose. The receptors originated from an adult who received the AZD1222 COVID-19 vaccine.

The DNA of the CDR3 is TGTGCCAGCAGCCGTCTCGACTATGGCTACACCTTC. Translation gives CASSRLDYGYTF. J is TRBJ1-2 and V is TRBV12-3 or TRBV12-4; D unclear. The ends were cut back, 6 bases at V and 3 bases at J, with 8 bases in the middle. The CDR3 spans 12 residues.

V is TRBV28 and J is TRBJ1-5; D remains unclear. Germline V gene lookup returns CDR1 MDHEN and CDR2 SYDVKM. V lost 1 base and J lost 2, with 3 bases in between. The CDR3 sequence is 13 residues long. Here the CDR3 reads CASSLSGNQPQHF. Here the CDR3 DNA reads TGTGCCAGCAGTTTATCGGGCAATCAGCCCCAGCATTTT.

The chain recombines TRBV15 with TRBJ1-1; no definite D call. Germline V gene sequence: CDR1 LNHNV, CDR2 YYDKDF (reference sequence). There are 13 residues in the CDR3. Deletions cut 3 bases from V and 1 base from J, with 6 bases between. The CDR3 nucleotides are TGTGCCACCAGCAGGGCACCGAACACTGAAGCTTTCTTT. Translating gives CATSRAPNTEAFF.

This sequence joins TRBV6-4 and TRBJ2-2; no clear D gene. Per germline, CDR1 MRHNA and CDR2 SNTAGT. This CDR3 has 14 amino acids. With 3 bases removed from V and 1 base from J, the gap between germline ends came to 6 bases. CDR3 sequence: CASSENWNTGELFF. CDR3 coding DNA: TGTGCCAGCAGTGAGAACTGGAACACCGGGGAGCTGTTTTTT.

The V gene is TRBV4-3, the J gene TRBJ1-6; 10 bases match TRBD1. The CDR3 spans 15 residues. Germline CDR1 is LGHNA and CDR2 is YSLEER. The V segment lost 3 bases and the J segment 6 bases; nucleotides outside the gene matches: 2. The CDR3 nucleotides read TGCGCCAGCAGCCATCGGGACAGGGGTAATTCACCCCTCCACTTT. It translates to CASSHRDRGNSPLHF.

J is TRBJ2-2 and V is TRBV7-2; 8 nucleotides line up with TRBD1. The V gene end was trimmed by 5 bases and the J gene end by 4 bases; junction bases not matched to a gene: 12. Germline CDR1 and CDR2: SGHTA and FQGNSA. The CDR3 extends over 17 amino acids. CDR3 loop: CASSPSGAGGLTGELFF. The CDR3 DNA reads TGTGCCAGCAGCCCTTCCGGGGCAGGGGGCCTCACCGGGGAGCTGTTTTTT.

CDR3 protein: CATSDLTLRYGYTF. The CDR3 DNA sequence: TGTGCCACCAGTGATTTGACGTTGCGCTATGGCTACACCTTC. The chain employs TRBV24-1 and TRBJ1-2, with unresolved D. In germline, CDR1 is KGHDR, CDR2 SFDVKD. This CDR3 comprises 14 residues. Trimming took 0 bases from V and 4 from J, leaving 8 bases between them.

The chain employs TRBV7-9 and TRBJ2-7, with 10 bases lining up with TRBD1. The length of the CDR3 is 16 residues. Germline V gene sequence: CDR1 SEHNR, CDR2 FQNEAQ (reference sequence). V gave up 0 bases and J gave up 2 bases; unmatched junction bases: 4. In DNA, the CDR3 is TGTGCCAGCAGCTTAGCCTCGGGACAGGGGACCTACGAGCAGTACTTC. As protein: CASSLASGQGTYEQYF. Full variable domain (outside the CDR3, taken from reference TRBV7-9 and TRBJ2-7): DTGVSQNPRHKITKRGQNVTFRCDPISEHNRLYWYRQTLGQGPEFLTYFQNEAQLEKSRLLSDRFSAERPKGSFSTLEIQRTEQGDSAMYLCASSLASGQGTYEQYFGPGTRLTVT.

This chain uses TRBV6-6 with TRBJ1-1; tentatively, D is TRBD1 (6 bases). Trimming left V 11 bases short and J 1 base short, with 14 bases between. The CDR3 is 13 amino acids. In germline, CDR1 is MNHNY, CDR2 SVGAGI (reference sequence). CDR3 amino acids: CAGRWTENTEAFF. The CDR3 DNA reads as TGTGCCGGACGATGGACAGAGAACACTGAAGCTTTCTTT.

The chain is built from TRBV6-5 and TRBJ1-2; a weak D match, TRBD1 (5 bases). Trimming shortened V by 7 bases and J by 1 base, and 7 bases separated the two germline ends. Looked up from germline, CDR1 is MNHEY and CDR2 is SVGAGI. The CDR3 loop spans 12 amino acids. The DNA for the CDR3 is TGTGCCAGCACAGGGATTAACTATGGCTACACCTTC. Protein sequence: CASTGINYGYTF.

This chain joins TRBV12-3 or TRBV12-4 and TRBJ1-2; a possible D gene is TRBD1 (6 bases). With 6 bases removed from V and 4 bases from J, the gap between germline ends came to 12 bases. The CDR3 length is 13 residues. In nucleotides, the CDR3 is TGTGCCAGCAGCGCTCAGGGGTCCTATGGCTACACCTTC. Translated: CASSAQGSYGYTF.

V usage is TRBV28 and J usage is TRBJ2-7; D is unclear. The ends were cut back, 3 bases at V and 2 bases at J, with 14 bases in the middle. Germline V gene lookup returns CDR1 MDHEN and CDR2 SYDVKM. CDR3 length: 15 residues. The CDR3 region has the DNA TGTGCCAGCAGTTTTGGTGGCAGGTCTGCCTACGAGCAGTACTTC. Encoded protein: CASSFGGRSAYEQYF. The whole variable domain, filled in from reference TRBV28 and TRBJ2-7, reads DVKVTQSSRYLVKRTGEKVFLECVQDMDHENMFWYRQDPGLGLRLIYFSYDVKMKEKGDIPEGYSVSREKKERFSLILESASTNQTSMYLCASSFGGRSAYEQYFGPGTRLTVT.

This sequence joins TRBV6-5 and TRBJ2-3, with 14 positions matching TRBD2. The CDR3 is 15 residues long. Germline V gene sequence: CDR1 MNHEY, CDR2 SVGAGI. With 6 bases clipped from V and 7 bases from J, the junction kept 6 bases outside the gene matches. The CDR3 is CASRVRLAGGHTQYF. CDR3 bases: TGTGCCAGCAGAGTTAGACTAGCGGGAGGGCATACGCAGTATTTT.

The V and J genes are TRBV7-9 and TRBJ1-1; D is undetermined. Germline CDR1 and CDR2: SEHNR and FQNEAQ (reference sequence). The length of the CDR3 is 13 residues. The V end was cut by 11 bases, the J end by 0 bases, with 13 bases between. CDR3 sequence reads: CAVSRYMNTEAFF. The CDR3 bases are TGTGCCGTTTCCAGATACATGAACACTGAAGCTTTCTTT.

This clone was observed once. The chain uses TRBV30 and TRBJ2-5; 8 bases are shared with TRBD1. CDR1 is GTSNPN and CDR2 is SVGIG in the germline V gene (reference sequence). The J segment lost 2 bases and the V segment lost 4 bases, leaving 3 bases of the junction unmatched. The CDR3 has 13 amino acids. CDR3 bases: TGTGCCTGGACAGGGGGCGGACAAGAGACCCAGTACTTC. It yields the protein CAWTGGGQETQYF.

This chain connects TRBV7-2 to TRBJ2-1; TRBD1 might be the D (6 bases). This CDR3 has 13 amino acids. The V and J ends lost 3 bases and 5 bases respectively, with 8 bases between them. Germline lookup yields CDR1 SGHTA and CDR2 FQGNSA. The CDR3 DNA follows: TGTGCCAGCAGCTTCAACAGGGACAATGAGCAGTTCTTC. It codes for CASSFNRDNEQFF. The variable domain in full, with the rest retrieved from reference TRBV7-2 and TRBJ2-1, is GAGVSQSPSNKVTEKGKDVELRCDPISGHTALYWYRQSLGQGLEFLIYFQGNSAPDKSGLPSDRFSAERTGGSVSTLTIQRTQQEDSAVYLCASSFNRDNEQFFGPGTRLTVL.

This chain connects TRBV2 to TRBJ1-2; D call uncertain. CDR1 is SNHLY, CDR2 FYNNEI, per germline. This CDR3 is 13 amino acids long. V lost 0 bases and J lost 8, with 10 bases in between. CDR3 in DNA: TGTGCCAGCAGTGAAGCGCTTAGAGAAGGCTACACCTTC. Encoded protein: CASSEALREGYTF.

This rearrangement joins TRBV7-8 to TRBJ2-5, with TRBD2 matching 12 bases. The CDR3 sequence is 17 residues long. CDR1 is SGHVS, CDR2 FQNEAQ, per germline. The V and J ends lost 7 bases and 5 bases, in that order; junction bases with no gene match: 14. CDR3: CASNQVGLAGPTETQYF. The CDR3, as DNA: TGTGCCAGCAATCAAGTTGGACTAGCGGGACCGACGGAGACCCAGTACTTC.

V usage is TRBV24-1 and J usage is TRBJ2-2; possible D gene TRBD2, 6 bases. The length of the CDR3 is 16 residues. V lost 5 bases and J 5 bases, leaving 17 bases between the germline ends. The V gene's germline CDR1 is KGHDR and CDR2 SFDVKD. CDR3 in DNA: TGTGCCACCAGTGCCCTGACGGGCCGGGGGACCGGGGAGCTGTTTTTT. This codes for CATSALTGRGTGELFF.

The V gene is TRBV2, the J gene TRBJ1-2, with 9 bases that match TRBD1. The CDR3 runs 13 residues. CDR1 is SNHLY and CDR2 is FYNNEI in the germline V gene. V lost 6 bases and J lost 3; bases outside the gene matches: 2. Written as DNA, the CDR3 is TGTGCCAGCAGCGGGGACAGGGACTATGGCTACACCTTC. Its protein is CASSGDRDYGYTF.

The chain couples TRBV2 to TRBJ1-1; D unclear. The length of the CDR3 is 12 residues. V shed 11 bases and J shed 3 bases, with 13 bases lying between them. Germline V gene sequence: CDR1 SNHLY, CDR2 FYNNEI. The CDR3 sequence is CACLQVYTEAFF. CDR3 nucleotides: TGTGCCTGCCTCCAGGTTTACACTGAAGCTTTCTTT. Looking up the rest from reference TRBV2 and TRBJ1-1 gives the full variable domain: EPEVTQTPSHQVTQMGQEVILRCVPISNHLYFYWYRQILGQKVEFLVSFYNNEISEKSEIFDDQFSVERPDGSNFTLKIRSTKLEDSAMYFCACLQVYTEAFFGQGTRLTVV.

The chain joins TRBV5-6 to TRBJ1-5; 9 nucleotides match TRBD1. Germline CDR1 SGHDT, CDR2 YYEEEE. CDR3 length: 16 amino acids. With 1 base clipped from V and 2 bases from J, the junction kept 4 bases outside the gene matches. CDR3: CASSLTGGAGNQPQHF. Written as DNA, the CDR3 is TGTGCCAGCAGCTTGACAGGGGGCGCCGGCAATCAGCCCCAGCATTTT.

This chain joins TRBV24-1 and TRBJ2-3; D remains unclear. Per the germline V gene, CDR1 is KGHDR and CDR2 is SFDVKD. CDR3 length: 12 residues. V shed 2 bases and J shed 2 bases, with 1 base lying between them. The CDR3 reads CATSDSTDTQYF. In DNA form, the CDR3 reads TGTGCCACCAGTGATTCCACAGATACGCAGTATTTT.

This chain connects TRBV11-3 to TRBJ2-3; 12 bases match TRBD2. The CDR3 spans 15 residues. J gave up 3 bases and V 5 bases, and 3 bases lay outside the gene matches. Per germline, CDR1 SGHNT and CDR2 YENEEA. This chain's CDR3 is CASSPGTSGTDTQYF. The CDR3 DNA is TGTGCCAGCAGCCCTGGGACTAGCGGGACAGATACGCAGTATTTT.

The rearrangement joins TRBV4-2 to TRBJ1-1, with TRBD1 as a possible D gene (6 bases). The V and J ends lost 5 bases and 0 bases respectively, with 13 bases between them. CDR3 length: 15 amino acids. Germline-derived CDR1 and CDR2 are LGHNA and YNFKEQ. CDR3 DNA: TGTGCCAGCAGCGCAAACGAGGGGGTGAACACTGAAGCTTTCTTT. It codes for CASSANEGVNTEAFF.